Following are 16 T cell receptor beta chains from one sample sequenced in a study of T cell responses to AZD1222 COVID-19 vaccine. Here immunoSEQ multiplex PCR was the method, and the copy in TCRdb shows in-frame clones only, minus some. Here the sample spans about 85,000 clones, approximately 88% being singletons. Sample: peripheral blood, taken on day 0 of AZD1222 vaccination. These receptor sequences come from an adult in good health.

This sequence joins TRBV2 and TRBJ2-2; D is unresolved. This CDR3 spans 14 amino acids. Trimming left V 6 bases short and J 0 bases short, with 8 bases between. Per germline, CDR1 SNHLY and CDR2 FYNNEI. CDR3 sequence (DNA): TGTGCCAGCAGAGACTTATCGAACACCGGGGAGCTGTTTTTT. It yields the protein CASRDLSNTGELFF.

This rearrangement joins TRBV18 to TRBJ2-7; the D gene is possibly TRBD2 (6 bases). V lost 1 base to trimming and J lost 2 bases, with 18 bases between them. Germline V gene data show CDR1 as KGHSH and CDR2 as LQKENI. CDR3 size: 17 residues. The DNA of the CDR3 is TGTGCCAGCTCACCACTGGGACCGGGGACTGGGACCTACGAGCAGTACTTC. Protein product: CASSPLGPGTGTYEQYF.

The chain combines TRBV20-1 with TRBJ2-7, with 9 positions matching TRBD2. Germline CDR1 and CDR2: DFQATT and SNEGSKA (reference sequence). V was pared by 3 bases and J by 4 bases, with 4 bases of the junction left unmatched. The CDR3 sequence is 13 residues long. The CDR3 nucleotides read TGCAGTGCTAGTAGCGGGAGTGCGTACGAGCAGTACTTC. This sequence encodes CSASSGSAYEQYF.

J is TRBJ1-1 and V is TRBV4-1, with D hard to call. The CDR3 loop spans 17 amino acids. CDR1 MGHRA and CDR2 YSYEKL come from the germline V gene. The ends were cut back, 0 bases at V and 2 bases at J, with 16 bases in the middle. CDR3 sequence reads: CASSQESRLRTNTEAFF. DNA for the CDR3: TGCGCCAGCAGCCAAGAAAGCCGGTTACGGACCAACACTGAAGCTTTCTTT.

This rearrangement joins TRBV7-3 to TRBJ1-5, with D possibly TRBD1 on 6 matching bases. Germline V gives CDR1 SGHTA, CDR2 FQGTGA. The CDR3 loop spans 18 amino acids. The V and J ends lost 0 bases and 2 bases respectively, with 17 bases between them. DNA of the CDR3: TGTGCCAGCAGCTTAACTCATTTTCGGGGGCATGGCAATCAGCCCCAGCATTTT. It encodes CASSLTHFRGHGNQPQHF.

This rearrangement joins TRBV7-2 to TRBJ2-7; D is possibly TRBD2 (6 bases). CDR3 length equals 15 residues. Trimming removed 5 bases from V and 4 bases from J, with 18 bases in between. Germline V gives CDR1 SGHTA, CDR2 FQGNSA. The CDR3 nucleotides are TGTGCCAGCAGCCCTACCGTGACTAGTCCGTACGAGCAGTACTTC. Amino acids: CASSPTVTSPYEQYF.

The rearrangement uses TRBV19 and TRBJ1-4, with TRBD1 matching over 8 bases. J gave up 10 bases and V 5 bases, and 12 bases lay outside the gene matches. The germline gives CDR1 LNHDA, CDR2 SQIVND (reference sequence). The CDR3 length is 15 residues. The CDR3 coding sequence is TGTGCCAGTAGTGTCCAAGGGGGGACAGGATCAAAACTGTTTTTT. It encodes CASSVQGGTGSKLFF. The complete variable domain, with remaining parts taken from reference TRBV19 and TRBJ1-4, reads DGGITQSPKYLFRKEGQNVTLSCEQNLNHDAMYWYRQDPGQGLRLIYYSQIVNDFQKGDIAEGYSVSREKKESFPLTVTSAQKNPTAFYLCASSVQGGTGSKLFFGSGTQLSVL.

This clone appeared a single time. One end of the junction is discordant with germline, which a read error may explain. The chain links TRBV4-1 to TRBJ1-6; D remains ambiguous. Per germline, CDR1 MGHRA and CDR2 YSYEKL. This CDR3 is built from 13 residues. The CDR3 here is CASSQEWGDSLYF. The CDR3 DNA is TGCGCCAGCAGCCAAGAATGGGGAGATTCACTATACTTT.

This chain connects TRBV11-2 to TRBJ1-3, with TRBD1 as a possible D gene (5 bases). CDR3 length: 17 amino acids. Germline V CDR1 and CDR2: SGHAT, FQNNGV. Deletions cut 3 bases from V and 3 bases from J, with 18 bases between. The CDR3 DNA reads TGTGCCAGCAGCTTGACCGCTCAGGGAGCCGGTGGAAACACCATATATTTT. It translates to CASSLTAQGAGGNTIYF. Together with reference TRBV11-2 and TRBJ1-3, the CDR3 gives the full variable domain: EAGVAQSPRYKIIEKRQSVAFWCNPISGHATLYWYQQILGQGPKLLIQFQNNGVVDDSQLPKDRFSAERLKGVDSTLKIQPAKLEDSAVYLCASSLTAQGAGGNTIYFGEGSWLTVV.

The table lists this clone with a count of one. V and J are TRBV7-9 and TRBJ2-7, with D unclear. V lost 5 bases, J lost 2 bases, and 7 bases lay in between. Germline CDR1 is SEHNR and CDR2 is FQNEAQ (reference sequence). This CDR3 contains 12 residues. The CDR3 bases are TGTGCCAGCAGCCTCCTAGCCTACGAGCAGTACTTC. Its translation: CASSLLAYEQYF.

J is TRBJ1-2 and V is TRBV5-1, with D perhaps TRBD1 (5 bases). This CDR3 comprises 13 residues. V was clipped by 3 bases and J by 3 bases, with 9 bases between them. Germline assignment: CDR1 SGHRS and CDR2 YFSETQ. The CDR3 DNA is TGCGCCAGCAGCTGGGGCAGATACTATGGCTACACCTTC. Amino acids: CASSWGRYYGYTF.

The rearrangement uses TRBV18 and TRBJ1-1, with D possibly TRBD1 on 5 matching bases. The CDR3 extends over 17 amino acids. The germline CDR1 and CDR2 sequences are KGHSH and LQKENI. Trimming took off 6 bases at V and 0 bases at J, with 20 bases between the two ends. The CDR3 reads CASSPRGDGTLNTEAFF. CDR3 in DNA: TGTGCCAGCTCGCCCCGGGGGGACGGAACCTTGAACACTGAAGCTTTCTTT. The full variable domain, completed using reference TRBV18 and TRBJ1-1, is NAGVMQNPRHLVRRRGQEARLRCSPMKGHSHVYWYRQLPEEGLKFMVYLQKENIIDESGMPKERFSAEFPKEGPSILRIQQVVRGDSAAYFCASSPRGDGTLNTEAFFGQGTRLTVV.

This clone was found a few times. The chain joins TRBV5-4 to TRBJ1-2; D call uncertain. V was trimmed by 2 bases and J by 2 bases, leaving 10 bases between them. The CDR3 spans 14 residues. Germline values: CDR1 SGHNT, CDR2 YYREEE (reference sequence). The CDR3 nucleotides read TGTGCCAGCAGCTTCTTTGGAGAGAACTATGGCTACACCTTC. Residues: CASSFFGENYGYTF.

The chain joins TRBV18 to TRBJ2-2, with D possibly matching TRBD2 (6 bases). V lost 4 bases and J 6 bases, leaving 6 bases between the germline ends. There are 12 residues in the CDR3. The germline V gene encodes CDR1 KGHSH and CDR2 LQKENI. CDR3 coding DNA: TGTGCCAGCTCACTAGCGGCCGGGGAGCTGTTTTTT. This translates into CASSLAAGELFF. The entire variable domain, with the rest obtained from reference TRBV18 and TRBJ2-2, is as follows: NAGVMQNPRHLVRRRGQEARLRCSPMKGHSHVYWYRQLPEEGLKFMVYLQKENIIDESGMPKERFSAEFPKEGPSILRIQQVVRGDSAAYFCASSLAAGELFFGEGSRLTVL.

The chain combines TRBV3-1 (or the pseudogene TRBV3-2) with TRBJ2-3, with TRBD2 matching over 9 bases. The CDR3 contains 16 residues. The V segment lost 1 base and the J segment 2 bases; nucleotides outside the gene matches: 4. Germline V gene sequence: CDR1 LGHDT, CDR2 YNNKEL (reference sequence). The CDR3 loop reads CASSQVAGASTDTQYF. In nucleotides, the CDR3 is TGTGCCAGCAGCCAAGTAGCGGGGGCCTCCACAGATACGCAGTATTTT.

The chain carries TRBV7-9 and TRBJ1-6; D not certain. Trimming left V 2 bases short and J 8 bases short, with 10 bases between. Germline V CDR1 and CDR2: SEHNR, FQNEAQ (reference sequence). The CDR3 contains 14 residues. CDR3 nucleotide sequence: TGTGCCAGCAGCTTATCTAGCCAGGATTCACCCCTCCACTTT. Translated, it gives CASSLSSQDSPLHF.